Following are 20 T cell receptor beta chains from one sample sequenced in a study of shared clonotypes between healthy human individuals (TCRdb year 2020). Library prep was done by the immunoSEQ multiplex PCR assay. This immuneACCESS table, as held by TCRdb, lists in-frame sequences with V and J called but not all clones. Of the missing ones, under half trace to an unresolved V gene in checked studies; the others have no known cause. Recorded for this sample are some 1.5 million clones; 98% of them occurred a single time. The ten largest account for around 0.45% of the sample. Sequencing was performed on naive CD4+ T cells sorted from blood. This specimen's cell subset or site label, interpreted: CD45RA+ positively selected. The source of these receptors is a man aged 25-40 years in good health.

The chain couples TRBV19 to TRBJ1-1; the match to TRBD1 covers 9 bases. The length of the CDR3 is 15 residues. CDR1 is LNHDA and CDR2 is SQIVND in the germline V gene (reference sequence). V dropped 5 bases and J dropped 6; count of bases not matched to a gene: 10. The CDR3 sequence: CASSSPGDREAEAFF. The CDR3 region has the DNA TGTGCCAGTAGTTCCCCCGGGGACAGGGAGGCTGAAGCTTTCTTT. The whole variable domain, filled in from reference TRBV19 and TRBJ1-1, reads DGGITQSPKYLFRKEGQNVTLSCEQNLNHDAMYWYRQDPGQGLRLIYYSQIVNDFQKGDIAEGYSVSREKKESFPLTVTSAQKNPTAFYLCASSSPGDREAEAFFGQGTRLTVV.

The chain's CDR3 is CASSHGRALTEAFF. The CDR3 nucleotides read TGTGCCAGCAGCCACGGCAGGGCTCTGACTGAAGCTTTCTTT. This chain joins TRBV14 and TRBJ1-1, with D perhaps matching TRBD1 (5 bases). Germline V gene data show CDR1 as SGHDN and CDR2 as FVKESK. V was shortened by 3 bases and J by 5 bases, with 13 bases between the two germline ends. The CDR3 runs to 14 residues.

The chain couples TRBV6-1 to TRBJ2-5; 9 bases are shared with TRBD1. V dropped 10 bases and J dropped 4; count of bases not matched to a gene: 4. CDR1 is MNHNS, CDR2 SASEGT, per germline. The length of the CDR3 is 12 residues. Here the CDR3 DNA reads TGTGCCACCCTGACAGGGGGAGAGACCCAGTACTTC. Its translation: CATLTGGETQYF.

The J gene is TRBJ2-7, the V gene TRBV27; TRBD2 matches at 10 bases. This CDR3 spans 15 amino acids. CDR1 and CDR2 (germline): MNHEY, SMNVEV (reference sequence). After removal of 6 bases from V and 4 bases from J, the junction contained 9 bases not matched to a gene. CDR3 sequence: CASSLKREGRYEQYF. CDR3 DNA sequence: TGTGCCAGCAGCCTTAAGCGGGAGGGCCGATACGAGCAGTACTTC.

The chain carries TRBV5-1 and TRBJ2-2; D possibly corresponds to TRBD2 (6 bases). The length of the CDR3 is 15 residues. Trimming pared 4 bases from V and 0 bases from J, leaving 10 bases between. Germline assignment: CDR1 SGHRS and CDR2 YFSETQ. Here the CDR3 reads CASSASATNTGELFF. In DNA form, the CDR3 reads TGCGCCAGCAGCGCTAGCGCCACGAACACCGGGGAGCTGTTTTTT.

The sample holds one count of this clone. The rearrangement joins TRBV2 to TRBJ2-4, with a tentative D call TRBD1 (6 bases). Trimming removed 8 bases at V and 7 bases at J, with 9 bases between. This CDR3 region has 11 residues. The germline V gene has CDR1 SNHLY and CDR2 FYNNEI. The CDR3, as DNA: TGTGCCAGCGCAGGGGCCAACATTCAGTACTTC. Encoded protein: CASAGANIQYF.

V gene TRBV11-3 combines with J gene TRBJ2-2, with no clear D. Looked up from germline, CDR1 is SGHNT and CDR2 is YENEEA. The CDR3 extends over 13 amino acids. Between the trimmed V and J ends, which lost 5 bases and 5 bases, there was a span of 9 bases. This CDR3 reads CASSLSQTGELFF. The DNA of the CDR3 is TGTGCCAGCAGCCTATCCCAGACCGGGGAGCTGTTTTTT.

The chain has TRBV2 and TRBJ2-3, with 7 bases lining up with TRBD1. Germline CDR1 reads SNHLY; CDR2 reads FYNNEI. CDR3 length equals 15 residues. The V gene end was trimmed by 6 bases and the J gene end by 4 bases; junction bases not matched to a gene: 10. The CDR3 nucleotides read TGTGCCAGCAGCACACCACAGGGGCTTGCAGATACGCAGTATTTT. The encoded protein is CASSTPQGLADTQYF.

CDR3 amino acids: CASSPLDRSEAFF. CDR3 DNA sequence: TGTGCCAGCAGCCCGTTGGACAGGTCTGAAGCTTTCTTT. The rearrangement joins TRBV11-3 to TRBJ1-1; TRBD1 matches at 7 bases. Germline V gives CDR1 SGHNT, CDR2 YENEEA. The CDR3 spans 13 residues. Germline trimming cut 5 bases from V and 6 bases from J; bases unmatched to any gene: 6.

In DNA, the CDR3 is TGCGCCAGCAGGATGGCCGGGAGCTCCTACAATGAGCAGTTCTTC. This sequence encodes CASRMAGSSYNEQFF. The chain is built from TRBV5-1 and TRBJ2-1; possible D gene TRBD2, 6 bases. Looked up from germline, CDR1 is SGHRS and CDR2 is YFSETQ. The CDR3 sequence is 15 residues long. V dropped 5 bases and J dropped 0 bases, with 12 bases sitting between them.

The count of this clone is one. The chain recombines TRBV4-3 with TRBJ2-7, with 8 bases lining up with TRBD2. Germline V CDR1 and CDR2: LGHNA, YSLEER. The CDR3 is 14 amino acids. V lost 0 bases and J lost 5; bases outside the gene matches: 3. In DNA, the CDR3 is TGCGCCAGCAGCCAAGATACGACTAGCGACGAGCAGTACTTC. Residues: CASSQDTTSDEQYF.

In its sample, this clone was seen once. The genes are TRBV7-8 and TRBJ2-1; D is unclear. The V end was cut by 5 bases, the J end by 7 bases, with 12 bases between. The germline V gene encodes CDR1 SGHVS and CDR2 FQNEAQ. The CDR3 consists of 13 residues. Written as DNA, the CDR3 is TGTGCCAGCAGCACCGGAGTTAAAAATGAGCAGTTCTTC. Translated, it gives CASSTGVKNEQFF.

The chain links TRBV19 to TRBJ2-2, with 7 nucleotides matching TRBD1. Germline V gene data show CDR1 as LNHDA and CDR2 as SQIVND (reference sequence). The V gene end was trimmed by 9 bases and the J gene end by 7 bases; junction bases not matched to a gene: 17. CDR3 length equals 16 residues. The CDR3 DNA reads TGTGCCAGCGAGCCACAGGGGCTTTCAGTTGGCGGGGAGCTGTTTTTT. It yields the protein CASEPQGLSVGGELFF. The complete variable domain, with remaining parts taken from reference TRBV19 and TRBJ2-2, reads DGGITQSPKYLFRKEGQNVTLSCEQNLNHDAMYWYRQDPGQGLRLIYYSQIVNDFQKGDIAEGYSVSREKKESFPLTVTSAQKNPTAFYLCASEPQGLSVGGELFFGEGSRLTVL.

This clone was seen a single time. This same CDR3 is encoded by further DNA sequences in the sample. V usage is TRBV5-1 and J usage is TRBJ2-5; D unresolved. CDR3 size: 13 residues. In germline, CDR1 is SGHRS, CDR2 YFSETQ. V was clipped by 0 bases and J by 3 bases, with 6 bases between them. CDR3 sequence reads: CASSLDGKETQYF. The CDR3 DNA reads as TGCGCCAGCAGCTTGGATGGTAAAGAGACCCAGTACTTC.

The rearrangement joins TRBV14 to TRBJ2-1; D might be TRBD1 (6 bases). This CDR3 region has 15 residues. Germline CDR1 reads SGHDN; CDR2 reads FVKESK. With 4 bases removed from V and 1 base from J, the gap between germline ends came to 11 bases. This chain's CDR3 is CASSPRTVSYNEQFF. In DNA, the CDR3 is TGTGCCAGCAGCCCTAGGACAGTTTCCTACAATGAGCAGTTCTTC.

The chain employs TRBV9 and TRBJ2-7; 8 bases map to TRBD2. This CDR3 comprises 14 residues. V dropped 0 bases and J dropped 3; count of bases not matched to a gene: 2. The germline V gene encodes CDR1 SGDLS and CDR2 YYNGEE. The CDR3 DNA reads TGTGCCAGCAGCGTAGGAGCGGGAGTCTACGAGCAGTACTTC. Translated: CASSVGAGVYEQYF.

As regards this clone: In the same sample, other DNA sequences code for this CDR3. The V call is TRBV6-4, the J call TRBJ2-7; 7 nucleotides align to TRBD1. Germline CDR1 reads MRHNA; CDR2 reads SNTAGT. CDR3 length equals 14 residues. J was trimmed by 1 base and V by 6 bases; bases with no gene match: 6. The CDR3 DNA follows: TGTGCCAGCAGCCCGGACAGGCTTTCCTACGAGCAGTACTTC. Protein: CASSPDRLSYEQYF.

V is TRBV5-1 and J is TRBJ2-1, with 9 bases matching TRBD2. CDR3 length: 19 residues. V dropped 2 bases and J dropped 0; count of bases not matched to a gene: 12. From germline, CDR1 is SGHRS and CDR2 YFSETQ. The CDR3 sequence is CASSFLAGIKTSSYNEQFF. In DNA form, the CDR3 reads TGCGCCAGCAGCTTTCTAGCGGGAATAAAAACTAGCTCCTACAATGAGCAGTTCTTC.

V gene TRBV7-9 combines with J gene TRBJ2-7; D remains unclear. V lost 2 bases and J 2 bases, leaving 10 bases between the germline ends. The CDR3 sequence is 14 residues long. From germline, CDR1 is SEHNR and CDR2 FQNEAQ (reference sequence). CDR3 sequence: CASSLSGEAYEQYF. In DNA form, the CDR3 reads TGTGCCAGCAGCTTATCTGGCGAGGCCTACGAGCAGTACTTC.

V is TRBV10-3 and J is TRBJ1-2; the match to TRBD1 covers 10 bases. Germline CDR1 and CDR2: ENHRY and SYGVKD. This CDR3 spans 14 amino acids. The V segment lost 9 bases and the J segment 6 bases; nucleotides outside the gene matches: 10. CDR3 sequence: CAISPGTGDNGYTF. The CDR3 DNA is TGTGCCATTTCCCCCGGGACAGGGGATAATGGCTACACCTTC.